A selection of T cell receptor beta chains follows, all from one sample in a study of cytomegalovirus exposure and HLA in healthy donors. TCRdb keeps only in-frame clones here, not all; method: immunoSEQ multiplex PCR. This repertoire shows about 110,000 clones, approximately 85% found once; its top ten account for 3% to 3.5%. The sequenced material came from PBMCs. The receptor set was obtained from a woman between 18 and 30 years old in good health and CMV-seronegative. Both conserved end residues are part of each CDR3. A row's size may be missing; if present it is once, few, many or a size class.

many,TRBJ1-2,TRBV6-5,CASSYKTGLSYGYTF
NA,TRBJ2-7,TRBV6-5,CASSLGGGHLYEQYF
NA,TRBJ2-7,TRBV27,CASRLTVNSYEQYF
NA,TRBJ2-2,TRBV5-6,CASSFVAGELFF
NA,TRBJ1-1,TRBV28,CATGKARSGQVEAFF
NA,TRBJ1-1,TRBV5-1,CASSLDPRDRGRNTEAFF
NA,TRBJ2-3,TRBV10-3,CAISETSGGPDTQYF
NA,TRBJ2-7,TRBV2,CASSGPGLSLGWSEQYF
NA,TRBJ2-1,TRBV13,CASSPTGGYNEQFF
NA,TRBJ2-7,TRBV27,CASASGGPSYEQYF
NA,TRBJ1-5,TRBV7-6,CASSFGQGQPQHF
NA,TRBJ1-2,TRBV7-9,CASSLAGTGVSSGYTF
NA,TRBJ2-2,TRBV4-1,CASSQGVGRGTGELFF
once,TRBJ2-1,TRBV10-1,CASRRGTGDNEQFF
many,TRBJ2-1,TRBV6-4,CASSSQGGTGGVQFF
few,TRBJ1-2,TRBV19,CASTYQGTGGYTF
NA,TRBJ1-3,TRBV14,CASSQEAPGRRVSGNTIYF
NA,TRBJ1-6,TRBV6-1,CASSQGLGNSPLHF